The clone carrying this T cell receptor (beta chain) was observed a single time. Only in-frame clones appear in the TCRdb table, and some are missing; sequencing was by immunoSEQ multiplex PCR. Altogether 150,000 or so clones are present, about 86% being singletons, with the ten largest covering approximately 1.4%. Germline assignment: CDR1 SGHNT and CDR2 YYREEE (reference sequence). Trimming took off 2 bases at V and 0 bases at J, with 18 bases between the two ends. CDR3 length: 17 amino acids. This record belongs to a study of blood T cell repertoires in COVID-19. Looking at the study overall: T cells, B-cell-depleted T cells, or PBMCs supplied cDNA or gDNA.

The V call is TRBV5-4, the J call TRBJ2-7, with D tentatively TRBD1 (5 bases). The sequenced material came from peripheral blood. The receptor comes from a woman aged 60-75 years with acute or convalescent COVID-19. The DNA of the CDR3 is TGTGCCAGCAGCTTATCTCAGGGCCCCACAAGCTCCTACGAGCAGTACTTC. Translating it yields CASSLSQGPTSSYEQYF. The complete variable domain, with remaining parts taken from reference TRBV5-4 and TRBJ2-7, reads ETGVTQSPTHLIKTRGQQVTLRCSSQSGHNTVSWYQQALGQGPQFIFQYYREEENGRGNFPPRFSGLQFPNYSSELNVNALELDDSALYLCASSLSQGPTSSYEQYFGPGTRLTVT.